The 24 T cell receptor beta chains presented below share a single source sample, sequenced in a study of identical twins (dated by TCRdb to about 2016). Library method: 5' RACE. The instrument given in TCRdb is Illumina HiSeq 2000. The raw public reads went through TCRdb reprocessing: fastp at Q25, MiXCR clone calling, in-frame beta chains kept. CDR3 protein duplicates are merged, each entry listing the most common genes and DNA. The sample table contains fewer than 900,000 distinct CDR3 sequences; only one count was recorded for 15% to 20% of them. The leading ten clones occupy approximately 14% of the sample. These records were also assigned to another study, of T cells expressing NK-cell markers.

The sequencing input was PBMCs. Receptor source: a young woman in good health.

A few counts support this clonotype. This chain joins TRBV29-1 and TRBJ1-3; D is uncertain. The CDR3 runs 12 residues. Germline CDR1 and CDR2: SQVTM and ANQGSEA. The germline V and J ends were trimmed by 8 bases and 6 bases, with 14 bases remaining between them. The CDR3 nucleotides read TGCAGCTTTAAAGGGAGGACAAACACCATATATTTT. Encoded protein: CSFKGRTNTIYF.

This clonotype was observed a few times. The chain has TRBV5-6 and TRBJ2-5; TRBD1 aligns across 8 bases. This CDR3 is built from 15 residues. V was pared by 4 bases and J by 3 bases, with 8 bases of the junction left unmatched. The germline V gene encodes CDR1 SGHDT and CDR2 YYEEEE. The CDR3 bases are TGTGCCAGCAGCGGCAGGACGGACAGGGAAGAGACCCAGTACTTC. This codes for CASSGRTDREETQYF.

CDR3 sequence reads: CSARSATGVGEQYF. CDR3 sequence (DNA): TGCAGTGCTAGATCCGCCACGGGGGTGGGGGAGCAGTACTTC. V gene TRBV20-1 combines with J gene TRBJ2-7; D possibly corresponds to TRBD2 (6 bases). The CDR3 totals 14 residues. In germline, CDR1 is DFQATT, CDR2 SNEGSKA (reference sequence). V shed 2 bases and J shed 7 bases, with 18 bases lying between them.

Here the CDR3 DNA reads TGTGCCAGCAGTAACAGGGGTCCCGCTGAAGCTTTCTTT. Its translation: CASSNRGPAEAFF. The gene calls are TRBV6-6 and TRBJ1-1; 7 nucleotides match TRBD1. Germline values: CDR1 MNHNY, CDR2 SVGAGI (reference sequence). This CDR3 has 13 residues. With 5 bases clipped from V and 6 bases from J, the junction kept 6 bases outside the gene matches.

In its sample, this clonotype was seen a few times. This chain uses TRBV12-3 or TRBV12-4 with TRBJ2-7, with 11 positions matching TRBD1. This CDR3 is built from 14 residues. Losses at the gene ends were 1 base for V and 5 bases for J; bases not matched to a gene: 1. The CDR3 loop reads CASSLGTGGHEQYF. For the CDR3, the DNA is TGTGCCAGCAGTTTAGGGACAGGGGGCCACGAGCAGTACTTC.

The chain combines TRBV7-6 with TRBJ2-7; maybe TRBD2 (5 bases). Trimming left V 5 bases short and J 7 bases short, with 12 bases between. The germline V gene has CDR1 SGHVS and CDR2 FNYEAQ. The CDR3 totals 12 residues. The CDR3 DNA sequence: TGTGCCAGCAGCCAGAATCGGGGTGAGCAGTACTTC. Its protein is CASSQNRGEQYF.

This clonotype was seen a handful of times. The rearrangement uses TRBV24-1 and TRBJ2-6; TRBD1 matches at 7 bases. Trimming cost V 2 bases and J 4 bases; bases outside gene matches: 4. Germline CDR1 and CDR2: KGHDR and SFDVKD. The CDR3 spans 16 residues. The CDR3 DNA sequence: TGTGCCACCAGTGATTCGAGGGGGCCAGGGGCCAACGTCCTGACTTTC. This gives the protein CATSDSRGPGANVLTF.

The sample holds a few counts of this clonotype. This sequence joins TRBV12-3 or TRBV12-4 and TRBJ2-6; the D is unclear. The CDR3 sequence is 15 residues long. The ends were cut back, 1 base at V and 0 bases at J, with 4 bases in the middle. CDR3 sequence (DNA): TGTGCCAGCAGTTTAGTCCTCTCTGGGGCCAACGTCCTGACTTTC. Its protein is CASSLVLSGANVLTF.

The V and J genes are TRBV18 and TRBJ1-2; D not certain. The CDR3 consists of 14 residues. V lost 3 bases to trimming and J lost 2 bases, with 10 bases between them. Germline V gene data show CDR1 as KGHSH and CDR2 as LQKENI. In DNA form, the CDR3 reads TGTGCCAGCTCACCTGAACGGGTAAACTATGGCTACACCTTC. Protein: CASSPERVNYGYTF.

This clonotype was observed a handful of times. The chain carries TRBV6-2 or TRBV6-3 and TRBJ1-3, with no clear D. Trimming stripped 7 bases from V and 0 bases from J, with 7 bases between. Per germline, CDR1 MNHEY and CDR2 SVGEGT. This CDR3 has 13 residues. For the CDR3, the DNA is TGTGCCAGCAAGGTCTTCTCTGGAAACACCATATATTTT. Protein sequence: CASKVFSGNTIYF.

The rearrangement joins TRBV12-2 to TRBJ1-5; no DNA check was done on the table's D call, TRBD1. TRBV12-2 is a pseudogene. This CDR3 has 11 residues. The CDR3 sequence is CASPSPQPQHF. CDR3 nucleotide sequence: TGTGCAAGTCCATCCCCCCAGCCCCAGCATTTT.

The CDR3, as DNA: TGCGCCAGCAGCTTGTACCCAGGGCGTACCGAGAACACCGGGGAGCTGTTTTTT. Amino acid sequence: CASSLYPGRTENTGELFF. The chain recombines TRBV5-1 with TRBJ2-2; tentative D call: TRBD1 (5 bases). Germline CDR1 SGHRS, CDR2 YFSETQ. V lost 1 base and J 1 base, leaving 17 bases between the germline ends. This CDR3 is built from 18 residues.

The chain is built from TRBV9 and TRBJ2-3; 7 nucleotides align to TRBD1. CDR3 length: 16 amino acids. The germline gives CDR1 SGDLS, CDR2 YYNGEE. Trimming cost V 0 bases and J 4 bases; bases outside gene matches: 8. DNA for the CDR3: TGTGCCAGCAGCGTAGACGCCAGCAGGGGGTCAGATACGCAGTATTTT. It codes for CASSVDASRGSDTQYF.

This chain uses TRBV29-1 with TRBJ2-7, with 8 bases identical to TRBD2. V shed 4 bases, J shed 0 bases, and the junction held 5 bases outside the gene matches. This CDR3 is 14 amino acids long. Germline V gene sequence: CDR1 SQVTM, CDR2 ANQGSEA. The CDR3 region is CSVVSGVTSYEQYF. In nucleotides, the CDR3 is TGCAGCGTTGTTAGCGGGGTAACCTCCTACGAGCAGTACTTC.

This chain links TRBV12-3 or TRBV12-4 with TRBJ2-2; 7 bases agree with TRBD2. The CDR3 runs to 16 residues. Unmatched junction bases numbered 7, after V lost 2 bases and J lost 4 bases. CDR3 in amino acids: CASSLWGGDPTGELFF. The CDR3 region has the DNA TGTGCCAGCAGTTTATGGGGAGGGGACCCCACCGGGGAGCTGTTTTTT.

This sequence joins TRBV5-6 and TRBJ2-1; 7 nucleotides align to TRBD1. The CDR3 length is 14 residues. Trimming took 4 bases from V and 5 from J; bases not matched to a gene: 6. The germline V gene has CDR1 SGHDT and CDR2 YYEEEE. The CDR3 DNA sequence: TGTGCCAGCAGCACCTGGGACAGAGACAATGAGCAGTTCTTC. This gives the protein CASSTWDRDNEQFF.

CDR3 sequence: CASSSGAAYEQYF. The CDR3 DNA reads as TGCGCCAGCAGCTCAGGCGCGGCCTACGAGCAGTACTTC. The chain combines TRBV5-1 with TRBJ2-7, with D uncertain. The CDR3 totals 13 residues. Trimming stripped 3 bases from V and 2 bases from J, with 9 bases between. Germline loops: CDR1 SGHRS, CDR2 YFSETQ.

The chain couples TRBV7-2 to TRBJ2-3; D assignment may be TRBD1 or TRBD2 (5 bases each). This CDR3 comprises 15 residues. Germline V gives CDR1 SGHTA, CDR2 FQGNSA. V shed 5 bases and J shed 5 bases, with 17 bases lying between them. For the CDR3, the DNA is TGTGCCAGCAGCCCTGGGAATGTGGGGGTAGATACGCAGTATTTT. It encodes CASSPGNVGVDTQYF.

The V call is TRBV4-1, the J call TRBJ1-1, with D possibly TRBD1 on 6 matching bases. Trimming stripped 0 bases from V and 8 bases from J, with 16 bases between. The CDR3 is 15 residues long. Germline values: CDR1 MGHRA, CDR2 YSYEKL. CDR3 coding DNA: TGCGCCAGCAGCCAAGATCGGGCAGGGGCCCCCGAAGCTTTCTTT. Translating it yields CASSQDRAGAPEAFF.

The table lists this clonotype with a few counts. The rearrangement uses TRBV7-2 and TRBJ2-1; D is unclear. Germline V CDR1 and CDR2: SGHTA, FQGNSA. CDR3 length: 15 amino acids. V lost 1 base and J 4 bases, leaving 11 bases between the germline ends. In nucleotides, the CDR3 is TGTGCCAGCAGCTTAGTGAGAGGCGAATACAATGAGCAGTTCTTC. Translated: CASSLVRGEYNEQFF.

The chain combines TRBV12-3 or TRBV12-4 with TRBJ2-7; perhaps D is TRBD1 or TRBD2 (5 bases each). The V gene lost 5 bases and the J gene lost 1 base, with 15 bases spanning the gap. The CDR3 has 15 amino acids. CDR3 sequence: CASSPGPWRSYEQYF. The CDR3 DNA sequence: TGTGCCAGCAGTCCAGGGCCGTGGAGGTCCTACGAGCAGTACTTC.

The chain recombines TRBV19 with TRBJ2-5, with 11 positions matching TRBD2. This CDR3 spans 16 amino acids. Germline V CDR1 and CDR2: LNHDA, SQIVND (reference sequence). V lost 6 bases, J lost 4 bases, and 10 bases stayed unmatched. The chain's CDR3 is CASRLTGLAVGETQYF. In DNA, the CDR3 is TGTGCCAGTAGGTTAACGGGACTAGCGGTAGGAGAGACCCAGTACTTC.

V and J are TRBV9 and TRBJ2-2, with no clear D. The CDR3 sequence is 16 residues long. Trimming took off 4 bases at V and 0 bases at J, with 13 bases between the two ends. The germline V gene has CDR1 SGDLS and CDR2 YYNGEE. The CDR3: CASSPRDPPNTGELFF. The DNA for the CDR3 is TGTGCCAGCAGCCCCCGTGACCCCCCGAACACCGGGGAGCTGTTTTTT.

This clonotype has just a few counts. The chain has TRBV7-6 and TRBJ2-3, with D tentatively TRBD2 (6 bases). This CDR3 contains 13 residues. The germline V and J ends were trimmed by 4 bases and 5 bases, with 10 bases remaining between them. Germline V gene lookup returns CDR1 SGHVS and CDR2 FNYEAQ. The CDR3 here is CASSSRLGDTQYF. CDR3 DNA sequence: TGTGCCAGCAGCTCGAGACTAGGAGATACGCAGTATTTT.